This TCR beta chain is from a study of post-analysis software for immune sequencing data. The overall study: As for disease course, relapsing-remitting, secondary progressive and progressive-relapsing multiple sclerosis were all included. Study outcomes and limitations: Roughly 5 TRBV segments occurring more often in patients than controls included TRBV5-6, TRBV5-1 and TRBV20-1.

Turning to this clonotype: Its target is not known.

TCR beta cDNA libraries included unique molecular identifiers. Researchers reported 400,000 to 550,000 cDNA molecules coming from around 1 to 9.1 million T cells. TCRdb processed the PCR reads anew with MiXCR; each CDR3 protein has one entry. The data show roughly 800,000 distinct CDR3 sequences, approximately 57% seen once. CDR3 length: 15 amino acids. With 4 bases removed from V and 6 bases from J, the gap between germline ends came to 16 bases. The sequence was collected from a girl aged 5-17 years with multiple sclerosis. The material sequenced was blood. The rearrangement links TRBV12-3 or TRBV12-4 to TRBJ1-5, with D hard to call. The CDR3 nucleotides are TGTGCCAGCAGTTCCGGTGTGGGTGAGGGTCAGCCCCAGCATTTT. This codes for CASSSGVGEGQPQHF.